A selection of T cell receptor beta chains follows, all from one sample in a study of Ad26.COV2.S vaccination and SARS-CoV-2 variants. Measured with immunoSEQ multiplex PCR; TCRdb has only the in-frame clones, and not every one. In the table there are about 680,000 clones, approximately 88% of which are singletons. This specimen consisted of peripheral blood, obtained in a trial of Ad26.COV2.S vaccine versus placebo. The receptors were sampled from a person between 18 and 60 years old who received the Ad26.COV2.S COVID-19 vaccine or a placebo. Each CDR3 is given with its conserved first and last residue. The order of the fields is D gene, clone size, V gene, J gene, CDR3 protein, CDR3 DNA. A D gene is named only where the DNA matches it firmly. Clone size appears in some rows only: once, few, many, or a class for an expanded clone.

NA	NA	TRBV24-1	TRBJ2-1	CATGDSARSYNEQFF	TGTGCCACCGGCGACAGTGCCCGCTCCTACAATGAGCAGTTCTTC
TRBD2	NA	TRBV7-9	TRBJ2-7	CASSFSGDAYEQYF	TGTGCCAGCAGTTTTAGCGGGGACGCCTACGAGCAGTACTTC
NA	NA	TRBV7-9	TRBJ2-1	CASSPPTGHEQFF	TGTGCCAGCAGCCCTCCGACTGGCCATGAGCAGTTCTTC
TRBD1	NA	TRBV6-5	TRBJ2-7	CASRDRTGGYEQYF	TGTGCCAGCAGGGATAGGACAGGGGGCTACGAGCAGTACTTC
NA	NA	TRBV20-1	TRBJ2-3	CSARRSDTQYF	TGCAGTGCTAGACGCTCAGATACGCAGTATTTT
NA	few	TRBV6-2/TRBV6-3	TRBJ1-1	CASSSPPGTDTEAFF	TGTGCCAGCAGTTCCCCCCCGGGGACGGACACTGAAGCTTTCTTT
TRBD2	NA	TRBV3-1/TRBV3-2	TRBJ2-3	CASRTSGTTGQYF	TGTGCCAGCAGGACTAGCGGCACCACAGGGCAGTATTTT
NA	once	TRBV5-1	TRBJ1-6	CASTSHDSVLSPLHF	TGCGCCAGCACCTCCCACGACAGCGTTCTTTCACCCCTCCACTTT
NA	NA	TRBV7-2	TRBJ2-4	CASSLNRERGIQYF	TGTGCCAGCAGCTTAAACAGGGAACGGGGCATTCAGTACTTC
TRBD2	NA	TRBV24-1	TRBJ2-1	CATSDFSGSYEQFF	TGTGCCACCAGTGATTTCAGCGGGAGCTATGAGCAGTTCTTC
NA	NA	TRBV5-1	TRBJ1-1	CASSLGKMDTEAFF	TGCGCCAGCAGCTTAGGCAAGATGGACACTGAAGCTTTCTTT
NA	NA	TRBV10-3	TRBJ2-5	CAIRGGETQYF	TGTGCCATCAGAGGTGGAGAGACCCAGTACTTC
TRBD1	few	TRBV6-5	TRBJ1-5	CASRGGQGQPQHF	TGTGCCAGCAGGGGGGGACAGGGGCAGCCCCAGCATTTT
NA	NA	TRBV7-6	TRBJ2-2	CAWLAENTGELFF	TGTGCCTGGTTAGCGGAGAACACCGGGGAGCTGTTTTTT
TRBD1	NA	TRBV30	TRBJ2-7	CAWSVLSTGGFYEQYF	TGTGCCTGGAGTGTACTAAGTACAGGGGGGTTCTACGAGCAGTACTTC
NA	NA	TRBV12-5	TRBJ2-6	CASGFGGANVLTF	TGTGCTAGTGGTTTCGGTGGGGCCAACGTCCTGACTTTC
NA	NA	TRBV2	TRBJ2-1	CATSAQGMGEQFF	TGTGCCACCTCCGCCCAGGGGATGGGTGAGCAGTTCTTC
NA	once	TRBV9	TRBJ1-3	CASSTHSGNTIYF	TGTGCCAGCAGCACCCACTCTGGAAACACCATATATTTT
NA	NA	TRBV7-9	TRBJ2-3	CASSLDYNDLTDTQYF	TGTGCCAGCAGCTTAGACTACAACGACCTCACAGATACGCAGTATTTT
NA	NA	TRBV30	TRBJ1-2	CAWSSRHRVVGYTF	TGTGCCTGGAGTTCGAGGCACAGGGTGGTCGGCTACACCTTC
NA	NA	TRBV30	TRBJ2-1	CAWSVTGIEQFF	TGTGCCTGGAGTGTAACCGGGATCGAGCAGTTCTTC
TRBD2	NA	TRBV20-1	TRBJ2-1	CSASWGGTSYNEQFF	TGCAGTGCTAGTTGGGGGGGGACTTCCTACAATGAGCAGTTCTTC
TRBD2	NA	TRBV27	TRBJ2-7	CASSLFGTSTYEQYF	TGTGCCAGCAGTTTATTTGGGACTAGTACTTACGAGCAGTACTTC
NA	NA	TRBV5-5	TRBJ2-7	CASSWQGINYEQYF	TGTGCCAGCAGCTGGCAGGGTATCAATTACGAGCAGTACTTC
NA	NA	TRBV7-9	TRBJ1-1	CASSLGGNEAFF	TGTGCCAGCAGCTTAGGAGGAAATGAAGCTTTCTTT
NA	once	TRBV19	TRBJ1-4	CASSSSVTNEKLFF	TGTGCCAGTAGTTCATCAGTAACTAATGAAAAACTGTTTTTT
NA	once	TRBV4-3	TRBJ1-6	CASSQGRRLYSPLHF	TGCGCCAGCAGCCAAGGACGGCGCCTCTATTCACCCCTCCACTTT
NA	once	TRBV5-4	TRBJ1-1	CASSSFEGTAFF	TGTGCCAGCAGCTCCTTTGAGGGAACAGCTTTCTTT
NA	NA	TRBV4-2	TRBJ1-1	CASSPSPWGGNTEAFF	TGTGCCAGCAGCCCCTCTCCTTGGGGGGGGAACACTGAAGCTTTCTTT
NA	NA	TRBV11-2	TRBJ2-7	CASRPITGGYEQYF	TGTGCCAGCAGGCCCATAACAGGTGGCTACGAGCAGTACTTC